This TCR beta chain was sequenced during a study of blood T cell repertoires in COVID-19. Study context: Samples representing acute and convalescent COVID-19 were sourced from the United States, Italy and Spain. PBMCs, B-cell-depleted T cells, or T cells were the source of the cDNA or gDNA that made up the material.

Profiling relied on immunoSEQ multiplex PCR, and the TCRdb table lists in-frame clones only, not all of them. The table records a few hundred thousand clones, around nine tenths of them present only once. Two negative PCRs, clearance, or symptom resolution were required of recovered Cohort 3 donors. The CDR3 sequence is 12 residues long. V was trimmed by 5 bases and J by 7 bases, leaving 11 bases between them. The germline gives CDR1 MNHEY, CDR2 SVGAGI. The sample was PBMCs or T cells enriched from blood (not recorded which). This chain connects TRBV6-5 to TRBJ1-1; perhaps TRBD1 as D (6 bases). The receptor comes from a woman aged 18-35 years who had recovered from COVID-19. In DNA form, the CDR3 reads TGTGCCAGCAGTCACAGGGATCTTGAAGCTTTCTTT. As protein: CASSHRDLEAFF.